The 15 T cell receptor beta chains below come from one sample, sequenced in a study of control samples from healthy donors and cancer patients. The repertoire was sequenced with immunoSEQ multiplex PCR; TCRdb's copy has only in-frame clones and lacks some. Counted here are approximately 180,000 clones, around 90% occurring once; the ten biggest clones make up just over 2%. Sequencing used blood. The receptors originated from a woman aged 40 to 50 in good health.

The V gene is TRBV6-6, the J gene TRBJ1-2, with a weak D call TRBD1 (6 bases). The germline gives CDR1 MNHNY, CDR2 SVGAGI (reference sequence). Trimming removed 8 bases at V and 2 bases at J, with 6 bases between. This CDR3 region has 11 residues. This CDR3 reads CASGQNYGYTF. The CDR3 nucleotides are TGTGCCAGCGGACAGAACTATGGCTACACCTTC.

The chain carries TRBV9 and TRBJ1-2; D not certain. Germline V gene sequence: CDR1 SGDLS, CDR2 YYNGEE. There are 11 residues in the CDR3. The ends were cut back, 0 bases at V and 7 bases at J, with 4 bases in the middle. CDR3 loop: CASSVVAGYTF. For the CDR3, the DNA is TGTGCCAGCAGCGTAGTGGCTGGCTACACCTTC.

This chain joins TRBV11-3 and TRBJ1-2, with 9 bases matching TRBD1. The CDR3 covers 16 residues. Per the germline V gene, CDR1 is SGHNT and CDR2 is YENEEA. V lost 5 bases to trimming and J lost 6 bases; unmatched junction nucleotides: 13. For the CDR3, the DNA is TGTGCCAGCAGCGCGGGACAGGGTACGGGACCCGATGGCTACACCTTC. This encodes CASSAGQGTGPDGYTF.

The chain links TRBV13 to TRBJ1-2; 9 bases line up with TRBD1. Germline CDR1 reads PRHDT; CDR2 reads FYEKMQ (reference sequence). The V gene end was trimmed by 4 bases and the J gene end by 6 bases; junction bases not matched to a gene: 3. The length of the CDR3 is 13 residues. CDR3 nucleotides: TGTGCCAGCAGCTCCCGGACAGGGGATGGCTACACCTTC. Protein product: CASSSRTGDGYTF.

This sequence joins TRBV6-2 or TRBV6-3 and TRBJ2-3; a weak D match, TRBD2 (6 bases). Between the trimmed V and J ends, which lost 2 bases and 3 bases, there was a span of 9 bases. This CDR3 contains 14 residues. Per germline, CDR1 MNHEY and CDR2 SVGEGT. The CDR3 coding sequence is TGTGCCAGCAGTTACCTAGGAGGGACAGATACGCAGTATTTT. It codes for CASSYLGGTDTQYF.

The chain is built from TRBV27 and TRBJ1-4; TRBD1 might be the D (5 bases). Trimming removed 8 bases from V and 0 bases from J, with 13 bases in between. The CDR3 runs to 15 residues. Germline V lookup: CDR1 MNHEY, CDR2 SMNVEV (reference sequence). The CDR3 protein is CASAPWGATNEKLFF. The CDR3 bases are TGTGCCAGCGCCCCATGGGGGGCAACTAATGAAAAACTGTTTTTT.

The V call is TRBV6-5, the J call TRBJ1-1; D is perhaps TRBD1 (5 bases). Trimming cost V 5 bases and J 5 bases, with 18 bases left between them. Germline-derived CDR1 and CDR2 are MNHEY and SVGAGI. This CDR3 has 15 residues. CDR3 DNA: TGTGCCAGCAGTAGACGGGACCCTAAGGGGACTGAAGCTTTCTTT. Amino acid sequence: CASSRRDPKGTEAFF.

The chain combines TRBV19 with TRBJ1-5, with D perhaps matching TRBD1 (6 bases). Trimming removed 1 base from V and 3 bases from J, with 13 bases in between. The CDR3 is 16 residues long. The V gene's germline CDR1 is LNHDA and CDR2 SQIVND (reference sequence). This CDR3 is CASSIAGAGANQPQHF. The DNA for the CDR3 is TGTGCCAGTAGTATAGCAGGGGCAGGGGCCAATCAGCCCCAGCATTTT.

This chain links TRBV5-1 with TRBJ2-7; the D is unclear. Trimming removed 1 base from V and 2 bases from J, with 13 bases in between. This CDR3 contains 15 residues. The germline V gene has CDR1 SGHRS and CDR2 YFSETQ. This chain's CDR3 is CASSLLFGDTYEQYF. The CDR3 nucleotides are TGCGCCAGCAGCTTGCTATTTGGCGATACCTACGAGCAGTACTTC. The whole variable domain, remainder taken from reference TRBV5-1 and TRBJ2-7, is KAGVTQTPRYLIKTRGQQVTLSCSPISGHRSVSWYQQTPGQGLQFLFEYFSETQRNKGNFPGRFSGRQFSNSRSEMNVSTLELGDSALYLCASSLLFGDTYEQYFGPGTRLTVT.

The chain recombines TRBV10-2 with TRBJ2-1, with TRBD1 as a possible D gene (5 bases). Deletions cut 7 bases from V and 4 bases from J, with 17 bases between. This CDR3 is 15 amino acids long. The V gene's germline CDR1 is WSHSY and CDR2 SAAADI. CDR3 loop: CASTKDIYLYNEQFF. CDR3 DNA: TGCGCCAGCACCAAGGACATATATTTGTACAATGAGCAGTTCTTC.

The rearrangement links TRBV11-2 to TRBJ2-2, with D hard to call. Trimming removed 2 bases at V and 4 bases at J, with 17 bases between. The CDR3 runs to 17 residues. The germline gives CDR1 SGHAT, CDR2 FQNNGV. The chain's CDR3 is CASSLTTRAPGTGELFF. In nucleotides, the CDR3 is TGTGCCAGCAGCTTAACGACGCGAGCTCCAGGCACCGGGGAGCTGTTTTTT.

This chain connects TRBV5-6 to TRBJ1-1; the match to TRBD1 covers 7 bases. Germline assignment: CDR1 SGHDT and CDR2 YYEEEE. Trimming cost V 2 bases and J 6 bases; bases outside gene matches: 10. CDR3 size: 15 residues. The CDR3 bases are TGTGCCAGCAGCTTTTCCCCCCTGACAGGGTCTGAAGCTTTCTTT. As protein: CASSFSPLTGSEAFF.

The chain carries TRBV9 and TRBJ2-2; D is unresolved. V was cut by 3 bases and J by 6 bases, with 15 bases left in between. The CDR3 sequence is 15 residues long. Per the germline V gene, CDR1 is SGDLS and CDR2 is YYNGEE. The chain's CDR3 is CASSAPPGRPGELFF. As DNA, the CDR3 is TGTGCCAGCAGCGCTCCTCCGGGTCGGCCCGGGGAGCTGTTTTTT.

V is TRBV2 and J is TRBJ2-7; perhaps TRBD1 as D (6 bases). V gave up 5 bases and J gave up 0 bases, with 26 bases separating them. This CDR3 has 19 residues. Germline V gene lookup returns CDR1 SNHLY and CDR2 FYNNEI. CDR3 coding DNA: TGTGCCAGCAGTCCACTCAGGGACACCGGGGAACGGCCCTCCTACGAGCAGTACTTC. Translated: CASSPLRDTGERPSYEQYF.

The V gene is TRBV15, the J gene TRBJ1-4; weak D call: TRBD1 (5 bases). V was pared by 0 bases and J by 8 bases, with 13 bases between. The germline CDR1 and CDR2 sequences are LNHNV and YYDKDF (reference sequence). The CDR3 sequence is 15 residues long. The CDR3 nucleotides are TGTGCCACCAGCAGAGAGGGGGTGGTAGGAGAAAAACTGTTTTTT. It yields the protein CATSREGVVGEKLFF.